This TCR beta chain was identified during a study of T and B cells in COVID-19 patients. Turning to the study itself: Of around 20 active-infection patients, fewer than 19 carried comorbidities linked to unfavorable COVID-19 outcome.

General study findings and limits: Of roughly 2,000 TCR clusters found only in the recovered cohort, fewer than 40 had low generation probability. No sequencing was yet done of CD4+, regulatory or CD8+ subsets, or of SARS-CoV-2-responsive or tetramer+ sorted cells. Patients with COVID-19 reportedly showed strongly skewed T cell receptor beta variable and joining gene usage.

Trimming cost V 10 bases and J 2 bases, with 21 bases left between them. CDR1 is MNHEY, CDR2 SMNVEV, per germline (reference sequence). This CDR3 is 16 amino acids long. Each TRB amplification used roughly 250-550 ng of genomic DNA from blood. In its sample, this clonotype ranks as medium-sized (0.01 to 0.1%). Its target is not known. TRB rearrangements were amplified by multiplex PCR with BIOMED2 TRB-A/B primers. TCRdb analysed the multiplex PCR reads with MiXCR anew, one entry per CDR3 protein. The sample consists of 15,000 or so distinct CDR3 sequences, about a quarter of them appearing once. Sample: blood. The V gene is TRBV27, the J gene TRBJ1-5; tentative D call: TRBD1 (6 bases). The TCR comes from a human donor who had recovered from COVID-19. The CDR3 is CAISNPRGDGNQPQHF. The DNA of the CDR3 is TGTGCCATCTCCAACCCCAGGGGCGATGGCAATCAGCCCCAGCATTTT.